This TCR beta chain was captured in a study of spatial heterogeneity in lung cancer. Study-wide context: There were consistently more beta-chain sequences detected than alpha-chain sequences. Each distinct TCR and UMI combination averaged more than ten appearances in raw reads.

Time point defined: sample taken at primary tumor resection. No cell sorting; template was whole RNA from tumor, lung tissue or PBMC. TCRdb itself ran the 5' RACE reads through MiXCR, one entry per CDR3 protein. The repertoire has 35,000 to 55,000 distinct CDR3 sequences, around 7.1% of them found once; the top ten carry 43%. CDR3 size: 16 residues. The V gene end was trimmed by 0 bases and the J gene end by 5 bases; junction bases not matched to a gene: 10. The germline V gene encodes CDR1 SGDLS and CDR2 YYNGEE. This clonotype was counted only a few times. The gene calls are TRBV9 and TRBJ1-1, with 7 bases aligning to TRBD1. The material sequenced was PBMCs, taken at surgery. The source of this sequence is a female donor with early-stage non-small cell lung cancer. Written as DNA, the CDR3 is TGTGCCAGCAGCGTAGGTCCAGGGGGAATGGGTACTGAAGCTTTCTTT. This codes for CASSVGPGGMGTEAFF.